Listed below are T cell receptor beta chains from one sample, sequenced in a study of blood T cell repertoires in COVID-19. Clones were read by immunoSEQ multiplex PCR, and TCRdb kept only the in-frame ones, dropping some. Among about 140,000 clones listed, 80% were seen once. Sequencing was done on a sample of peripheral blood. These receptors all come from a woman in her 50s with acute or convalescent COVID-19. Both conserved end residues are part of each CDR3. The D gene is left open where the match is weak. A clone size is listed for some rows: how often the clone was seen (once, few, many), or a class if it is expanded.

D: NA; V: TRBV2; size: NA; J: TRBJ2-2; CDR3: CASSDRGLAQNTGELFF; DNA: TGTGCCAGCAGCGACAGGGGACTAGCTCAGAACACCGGGGAGCTGTTTTTT
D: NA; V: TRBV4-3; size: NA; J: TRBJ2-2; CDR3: CASSQEALDTGELFF; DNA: TGCGCCAGCAGCCAAGAGGCCCTGGACACCGGGGAGCTGTTTTTT
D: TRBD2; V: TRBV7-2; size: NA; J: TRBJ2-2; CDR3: CASSRIAGGRVGELFF; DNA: TGTGCCAGCAGTCGCATAGCGGGGGGGCGTGTCGGGGAGCTGTTTTTT
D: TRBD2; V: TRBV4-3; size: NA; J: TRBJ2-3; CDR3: CASSPRGVGDTQYF; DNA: TGCGCCAGCAGCCCCCGGGGGGTTGGAGATACGCAGTATTTT
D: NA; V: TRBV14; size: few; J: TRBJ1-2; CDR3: CASSPTGTHYGYTF; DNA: TGTGCCAGCAGTCCTACAGGGACGCACTATGGCTACACCTTC
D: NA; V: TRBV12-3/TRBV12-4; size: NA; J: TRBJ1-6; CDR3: CASRRVKNSPLHF; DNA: TGTGCCAGCAGACGGGTCAAGAATTCACCCCTCCACTTT
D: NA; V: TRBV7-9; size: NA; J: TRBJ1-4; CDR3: CASSRLIGGSEKLFF; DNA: TGTGCCAGCAGCCGGCTAATTGGGGGGAGTGAAAAACTGTTTTTT
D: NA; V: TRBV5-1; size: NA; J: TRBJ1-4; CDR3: CASSLGTATNEKLFF; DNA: TGCGCCAGCAGCTTGGGAACAGCAACTAATGAAAAACTGTTTTTT
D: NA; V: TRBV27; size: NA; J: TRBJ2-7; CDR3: CASSLSPVPSTYEQYF; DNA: TGTGCCAGCAGTTTATCGCCGGTTCCAAGTACCTACGAGCAGTACTTC
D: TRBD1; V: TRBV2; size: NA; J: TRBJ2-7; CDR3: CASSFLQGYEQYF; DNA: TGTGCCAGCAGTTTTCTACAGGGGTACGAGCAGTACTTC
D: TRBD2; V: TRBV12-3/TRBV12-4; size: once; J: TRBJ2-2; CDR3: CASSRRGDGELFF; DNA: TGTGCCAGCAGTAGGCGGGGGGACGGGGAGCTGTTTTTT
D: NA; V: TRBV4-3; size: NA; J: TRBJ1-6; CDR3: CASSPTGGSYNSPLHF; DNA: TGCGCCAGCAGCCCAACTGGGGGGTCCTATAATTCACCCCTCCACTTT
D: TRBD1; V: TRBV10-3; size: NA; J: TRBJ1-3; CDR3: CAIRDRDRGAGNTIYF; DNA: TGTGCCATCAGAGACCGGGACAGGGGGGCTGGAAACACCATATATTTT
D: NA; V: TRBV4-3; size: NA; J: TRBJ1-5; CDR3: CASSQDRQDNQPQHF; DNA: TGCGCCAGCAGCCAAGACCGACAGGACAATCAGCCCCAGCATTTT
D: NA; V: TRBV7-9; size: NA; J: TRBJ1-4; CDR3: CASSAGFNEKLFF; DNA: TGTGCCAGCAGCGCAGGGTTCAATGAAAAACTGTTTTTT
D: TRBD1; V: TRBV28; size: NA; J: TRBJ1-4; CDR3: CASRTAGTGTEKLFF; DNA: TGTGCCAGCAGGACTGCCGGGACAGGGACCGAAAAACTGTTTTTT
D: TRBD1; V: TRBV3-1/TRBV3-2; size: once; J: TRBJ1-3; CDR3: CASSPWQGQISGNTIYF; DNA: TGTGCCAGCAGCCCCTGGCAGGGACAGATCTCTGGAAACACCATATATTTT
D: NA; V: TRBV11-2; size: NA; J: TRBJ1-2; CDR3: CASSLELTQGRIGYGYTF; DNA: TGTGCCAGCAGCTTAGAATTAACTCAGGGAAGGATCGGCTATGGCTACACCTTC
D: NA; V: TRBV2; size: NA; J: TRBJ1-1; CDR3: CASSEGTLNTEAFF; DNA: TGTGCCAGCAGTGAAGGGACACTGAACACTGAAGCTTTCTTT
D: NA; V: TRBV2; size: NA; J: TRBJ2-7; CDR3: CASSREEQYF; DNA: TGTGCCAGCAGTCGGGAGGAGCAGTACTTC
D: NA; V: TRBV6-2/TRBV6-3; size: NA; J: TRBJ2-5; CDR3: CASSTGTSHAETQYF; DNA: TGTGCCAGCAGTACCGGGACATCCCATGCAGAGACCCAGTACTTC
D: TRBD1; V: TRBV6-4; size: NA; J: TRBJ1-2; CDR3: CASSDSQRQGLGYGYTF; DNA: TGTGCCAGCAGTGACTCCCAACGACAGGGTCTGGGCTATGGCTACACCTTC
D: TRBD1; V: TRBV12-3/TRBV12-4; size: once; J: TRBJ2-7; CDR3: CASSLTGWYEQYF; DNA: TGTGCCAGCAGTCTGACAGGGTGGTACGAGCAGTACTTC
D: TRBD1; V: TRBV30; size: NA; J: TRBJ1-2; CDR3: CAWTPGTGNYGYTF; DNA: TGTGCCTGGACCCCGGGGACAGGGAACTATGGCTACACCTTC
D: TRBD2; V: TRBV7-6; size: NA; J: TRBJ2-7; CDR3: CASSGVSGGGYEQYF; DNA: TGTGCCAGCAGCGGAGTTAGCGGGGGGGGCTACGAGCAGTACTTC
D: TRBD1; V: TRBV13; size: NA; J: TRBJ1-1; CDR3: CASSPRDRNTEAFF; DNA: TGTGCCAGCAGCCCGAGGGACAGGAACACTGAAGCTTTCTTT
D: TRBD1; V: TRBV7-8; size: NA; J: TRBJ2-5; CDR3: CASTRTGPTQETQYF; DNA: TGTGCCAGCACCCGGACAGGTCCCACACAAGAGACCCAGTACTTC
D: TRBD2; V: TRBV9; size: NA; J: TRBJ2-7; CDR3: CASSSGLAGALEQYF; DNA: TGTGCCAGCAGCTCGGGACTAGCGGGGGCCCTCGAGCAGTACTTC
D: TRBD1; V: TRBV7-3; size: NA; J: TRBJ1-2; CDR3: CASSSGTGDNYGYTF; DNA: TGTGCCAGCAGCTCGGGGACAGGGGATAACTATGGCTACACCTTC
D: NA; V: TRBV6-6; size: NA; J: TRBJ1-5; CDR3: CASSPRVGGYSNQPQHF; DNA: TGTGCCAGCAGTCCCCGCGTGGGGGGATATAGCAATCAGCCCCAGCATTTT
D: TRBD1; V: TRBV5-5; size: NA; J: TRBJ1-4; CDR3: CASSSNPSTGGREKLFF; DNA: TGTGCCAGCAGCTCGAACCCGTCGACAGGGGGACGTGAAAAACTGTTTTTT
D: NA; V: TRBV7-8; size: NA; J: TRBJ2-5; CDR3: CAGRGLQETQYF; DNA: TGTGCCGGCAGGGGCCTACAAGAGACCCAGTACTTC
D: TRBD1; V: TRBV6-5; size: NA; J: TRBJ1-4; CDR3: CASSYNTGDNEKLFF; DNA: TGTGCCAGCAGTTACAATACAGGGGACAATGAAAAACTGTTTTTT
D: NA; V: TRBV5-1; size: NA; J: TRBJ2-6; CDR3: CASSFPGGSGANVLTF; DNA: TGCGCCAGCAGCTTTCCTGGAGGGTCTGGGGCCAACGTCCTGACTTTC
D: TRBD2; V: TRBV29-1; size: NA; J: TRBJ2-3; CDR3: CSVGSGGGLDTQYF; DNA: TGCAGCGTTGGAAGCGGGGGGGGCCTCGATACGCAGTATTTT
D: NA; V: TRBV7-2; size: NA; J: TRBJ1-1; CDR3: CASSPWTGGEAFF; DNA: TGTGCCAGCAGCCCCTGGACCGGGGGTGAAGCTTTCTTT
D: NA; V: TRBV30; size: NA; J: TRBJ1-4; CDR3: CAWSGLGATNEKLFF; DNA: TGTGCCTGGAGCGGACTAGGGGCAACTAATGAAAAACTGTTTTTT
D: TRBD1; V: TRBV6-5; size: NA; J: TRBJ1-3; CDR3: CAGDRERSGNTIYF; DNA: TGTGCCGGAGACAGGGAGCGCTCTGGAAACACCATATATTTT
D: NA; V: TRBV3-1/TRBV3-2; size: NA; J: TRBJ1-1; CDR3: CASSPGQFNTEAFF; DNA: TGTGCCAGCAGCCCCGGACAGTTTAACACTGAAGCTTTCTTT
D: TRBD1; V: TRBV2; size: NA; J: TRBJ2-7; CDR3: CASRGPSVQGASEQYF; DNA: TGTGCCAGCAGGGGCCCCTCTGTACAGGGGGCCTCCGAGCAGTACTTC
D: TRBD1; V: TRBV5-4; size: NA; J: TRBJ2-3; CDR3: CASSPPGQGSKDTQYF; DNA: TGTGCCAGCAGCCCCCCGGGACAGGGGTCTAAAGATACGCAGTATTTT
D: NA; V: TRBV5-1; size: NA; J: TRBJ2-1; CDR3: CASSPAPGLAYNEQFF; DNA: TGCGCCAGCAGCCCAGCCCCGGGACTGGCCTACAATGAGCAGTTCTTC
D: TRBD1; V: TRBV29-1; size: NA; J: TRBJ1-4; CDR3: CSVRTGEGEKLFF; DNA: TGCAGCGTCCGGACAGGGGAGGGTGAAAAACTGTTTTTT
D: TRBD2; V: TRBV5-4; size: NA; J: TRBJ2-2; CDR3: CASSPLAGGSTGELFF; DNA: TGTGCCAGCAGCCCTCTAGCGGGGGGTTCCACCGGGGAGCTGTTTTTT
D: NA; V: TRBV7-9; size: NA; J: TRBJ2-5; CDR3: CASSLADREETQYF; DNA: TGTGCCAGCAGCTTAGCTGACAGAGAAGAGACCCAGTACTTC
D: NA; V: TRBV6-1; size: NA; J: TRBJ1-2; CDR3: CASSEAQGYTF; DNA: TGTGCCAGCAGTGAAGCCCAGGGCTACACCTTC
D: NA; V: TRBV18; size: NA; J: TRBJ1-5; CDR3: CASSPQGGVLNQPQHF; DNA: TGTGCCAGCTCACCACAGGGGGGGGTGCTCAATCAGCCCCAGCATTTT
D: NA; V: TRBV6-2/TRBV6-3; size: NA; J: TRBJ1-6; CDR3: CASSYGVLKGSPLHF; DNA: TGTGCCAGCAGTTACGGAGTCCTTAAAGGTTCACCCCTCCACTTT
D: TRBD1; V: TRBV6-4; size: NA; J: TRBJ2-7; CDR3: CASSEGTGNYEQYF; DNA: TGTGCCAGCAGTGAAGGGACAGGTAACTACGAGCAGTACTTC
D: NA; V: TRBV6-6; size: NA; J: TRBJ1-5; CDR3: CASSYWQDINQPQHF; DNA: TGTGCCAGCAGTTACTGGCAGGATATCAATCAGCCCCAGCATTTT
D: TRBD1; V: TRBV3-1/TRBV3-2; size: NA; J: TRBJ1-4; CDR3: CASSPGQGGEKLFF; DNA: TGTGCCAGCAGCCCCGGACAGGGAGGCGAAAAACTGTTTTTT
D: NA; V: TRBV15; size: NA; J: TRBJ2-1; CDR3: CATSRDLSSYNEQFF; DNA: TGTGCCACCAGCAGAGATCTGAGCTCCTACAATGAGCAGTTCTTC
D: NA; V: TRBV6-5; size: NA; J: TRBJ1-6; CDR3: CASTRNRDSPLHF; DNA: TGTGCCAGCACGCGCAACAGGGATTCACCCCTCCACTTT
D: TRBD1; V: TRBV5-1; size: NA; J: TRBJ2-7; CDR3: CASSLESGTGMEQYF; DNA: TGCGCCAGCAGCTTAGAATCTGGGACAGGGATGGAGCAGTACTTC
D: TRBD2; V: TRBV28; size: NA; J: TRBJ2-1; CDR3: CASNPAGESYNEQFF; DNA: TGTGCCAGCAACCCAGCGGGGGAGTCCTACAATGAGCAGTTCTTC